These T cell receptor beta chains were read from a single sample in a study of cytomegalovirus exposure and HLA in healthy donors. The assay was immunoSEQ multiplex PCR, and TCRdb's table has in-frame clones only and misses some. The sample lists 95,000 to 150,000 clones; more than 75% were seen once. Material: PBMCs. Receptors originate from a man younger than 45 in good health and CMV-seropositive. Both conserved end residues are part of each CDR3. A D gene is named only where the DNA matches it firmly. Only some rows state a clone size, as once, few, many or a class for expanded clones.

J: TRBJ1-2; D: NA; size: NA; V: TRBV6-6; CDR3: CASTRDNNYGYTF; DNA: TGTGCCAGCACCAGGGACAACAACTATGGCTACACCTTC
J: TRBJ2-3; D: TRBD2; size: NA; V: TRBV4-2; CDR3: CASSTRAGGVGTDTQYF; DNA: TGTGCCAGCAGCACCCGAGCGGGAGGGGTCGGGACAGATACGCAGTATTTT
J: TRBJ2-2; D: NA; size: NA; V: TRBV7-9; CDR3: CASSRMEVTGELFF; DNA: TGTGCCAGCAGCCGAATGGAGGTCACGGGGGAGCTGTTTTTT
J: TRBJ1-2; D: TRBD1; size: NA; V: TRBV6-4; CDR3: CASSQAGQGGYTF; DNA: TGTGCCAGCAGTCAGGCTGGACAGGGTGGCTACACCTTC
J: TRBJ2-7; D: TRBD1; size: NA; V: TRBV10-1; CDR3: CASSEGTGPSYEQYF; DNA: TGCGCCAGCAGTGAAGGGACAGGGCCGAGCTACGAGCAGTACTTC
J: TRBJ2-2; D: TRBD1; size: NA; V: TRBV5-5; CDR3: CASSRTGDGDTGELFF; DNA: TGTGCCAGCAGCCGGACAGGGGATGGTGACACCGGGGAGCTGTTTTTT
J: TRBJ2-3; D: TRBD2; size: few; V: TRBV6-5; CDR3: CASSREGGAPFGQYF; DNA: TGTGCCAGCAGTCGGGAGGGAGGAGCCCCCTTCGGGCAGTATTTT
J: TRBJ1-1; D: NA; size: NA; V: TRBV10-3; CDR3: CAISESFLRPEAFF; DNA: TGTGCCATCAGTGAGTCGTTCCTGCGGCCAGAAGCTTTCTTT
J: TRBJ2-5; D: TRBD1; size: NA; V: TRBV18; CDR3: CASSPRTGLGQETQYF; DNA: TGTGCCAGCTCACCTAGGACAGGTTTGGGCCAAGAGACCCAGTACTTC
J: TRBJ2-7; D: NA; size: NA; V: TRBV5-4; CDR3: CASSPRETAYEQYF; DNA: TGTGCCAGCAGCCCCCGTGAGACAGCCTACGAGCAGTACTTC
J: TRBJ2-3; D: NA; size: NA; V: TRBV4-3; CDR3: CASSQDAWQGSTDTQYF; DNA: TGCGCCAGCAGCCAAGATGCTTGGCAGGGGAGCACAGATACGCAGTATTTT
J: TRBJ1-5; D: TRBD1; size: NA; V: TRBV19; CDR3: CASSYDRGDQPQHF; DNA: TGTGCCAGTAGTTACGACAGGGGGGATCAGCCCCAGCATTTT
J: TRBJ2-1; D: NA; size: NA; V: TRBV5-1; CDR3: CASSLLAPNSNNEQFF; DNA: TGCGCCAGCAGCTTGCTAGCGCCAAATTCTAACAATGAGCAGTTCTTC
J: TRBJ2-3; D: NA; size: NA; V: TRBV30; CDR3: CAWMGARSTDTQYF; DNA: TGTGCCTGGATGGGGGCGCGAAGCACAGATACGCAGTATTTT
J: TRBJ2-1; D: TRBD2; size: NA; V: TRBV11-2; CDR3: CASSRSSGRAKDEQFF; DNA: TGTGCCAGCAGCCGAAGTAGCGGGAGGGCGAAGGATGAGCAGTTCTTC
J: TRBJ2-7; D: NA; size: NA; V: TRBV7-9; CDR3: CASSSGPGAHHEQYF; DNA: TGTGCCAGCAGCTCCGGGCCTGGGGCACACCACGAGCAGTACTTC
J: TRBJ2-1; D: NA; size: NA; V: TRBV9; CDR3: CASSVGGPFRDEQFF; DNA: TGTGCCAGCAGCGTAGGAGGGCCCTTTAGGGATGAGCAGTTCTTC
J: TRBJ2-1; D: TRBD2; size: once; V: TRBV7-2; CDR3: CASASGSNWLNEQFF; DNA: TGTGCCTCAGCTAGCGGGAGTAATTGGTTAAATGAGCAGTTCTTC
J: TRBJ2-7; D: NA; size: NA; V: TRBV6-5; CDR3: CASSLRTQSSYEQYF; DNA: TGTGCCAGCAGTCTCCGGACACAGAGCTCCTACGAGCAGTACTTC
J: TRBJ2-6; D: NA; size: few; V: TRBV5-4; CDR3: CASSIGRGSGANVLTF; DNA: TGTGCCAGCAGCATCGGACGGGGCTCTGGGGCCAACGTCCTGACTTTC
J: TRBJ2-2; D: NA; size: NA; V: TRBV27; CDR3: CASSLTGSGELFF; DNA: TGTGCCAGCAGTTTAACGGGGTCCGGGGAGCTGTTTTTT
J: TRBJ2-3; D: NA; size: NA; V: TRBV27; CDR3: CASSAIWGEDTQYF; DNA: TGTGCCAGCAGTGCTATCTGGGGAGAGGATACGCAGTATTTT
J: TRBJ2-5; D: NA; size: NA; V: TRBV7-2; CDR3: CASSSQEGETQYF; DNA: TGTGCCAGCAGCTCACAGGAAGGGGAGACCCAGTACTTC
J: TRBJ2-7; D: TRBD2; size: NA; V: TRBV30; CDR3: CAWGTNYEQYF; DNA: TGTGCCTGGGGGACTAACTACGAGCAGTACTTC
J: TRBJ2-5; D: NA; size: NA; V: TRBV6-1; CDR3: CASSVLQGQETQYF; DNA: TGTGCCAGCAGTGTATTACAGGGCCAAGAGACCCAGTACTTC